The TCR beta chain described here comes from a study of T cell responses to AZD1222 COVID-19 vaccine. For the study at large: Second-dose schedules of about 4 or about 12 weeks were combined. Whole-study results and caveats: Spike-specific TCR breadth and depth rose after two AZD1222 doses.

This clone has only a few counts. Antigen specificity is unknown. Assay used: immunoSEQ multiplex PCR; TCRdb lists only in-frame clones, some missing. The sample has 110,000 to 150,000 clones, about 90% seen once. The CDR3 extends over 15 amino acids. CDR1 and CDR2 from the germline V gene are LGHNA and YSLEER. Deletions cut 1 base from V and 9 bases from J, with 13 bases between. The starting material was peripheral blood, obtained on day 0 of AZD1222 vaccination. This chain uses TRBV4-3 with TRBJ1-6, with D possibly matching TRBD1 (5 bases). The source is an adult in good health. For the CDR3, the DNA is TGCGCCAGCAGCCAAGGGGCCAGGGCGGGTTCACCCCTCCACTTT. It encodes CASSQGARAGSPLHF.